The 23 T cell receptor beta chains listed next were all sequenced from one sample in a study of blood T cell repertoires in COVID-19. Profiling relied on immunoSEQ multiplex PCR, and the TCRdb table lists in-frame clones only, not all of them. The repertoire includes more than 95,000 clones, 70% to 90% of them detected once, and under 4% sits in the top ten. Input material: peripheral blood. These receptors all stem from a man in his fifties in a cohort sampled during active COVID-19.

The rearrangement joins TRBV9 to TRBJ2-7; D is perhaps TRBD1 (6 bases). Germline V lookup: CDR1 SGDLS, CDR2 YYNGEE. The V gene lost 0 bases and the J gene lost 0 bases, with 10 bases spanning the gap. This CDR3 region has 15 residues. The CDR3 loop is CASSVGEGGSYEQYF. CDR3 bases: TGTGCCAGCAGCGTAGGCGAAGGGGGCTCCTACGAGCAGTACTTC. The whole variable domain, remainder taken from reference TRBV9 and TRBJ2-7, is DSGVTQTPKHLITATGQRVTLRCSPRSGDLSVYWYQQSLDQGLQFLIQYYNGEERAKGNILERFSAQQFPDLHSELNLSSLELGDSALYFCASSVGEGGSYEQYFGPGTRLTVT.

V gene TRBV5-1 combines with J gene TRBJ1-1; D gene ambiguous. V was trimmed by 3 bases and J by 1 base, leaving 19 bases between them. Germline V gene lookup returns CDR1 SGHRS and CDR2 YFSETQ. The CDR3 has 17 amino acids. CDR3 sequence (DNA): TGCGCCAGCAGCTCACTGCGGAGGGTTATAGGGAACACTGAAGCTTTCTTT. Its protein product is CASSSLRRVIGNTEAFF. Based on the CDR3 plus reference TRBV5-1 and TRBJ1-1, the full variable domain is KAGVTQTPRYLIKTRGQQVTLSCSPISGHRSVSWYQQTPGQGLQFLFEYFSETQRNKGNFPGRFSGRQFSNSRSEMNVSTLELGDSALYLCASSSLRRVIGNTEAFFGQGTRLTVV.

The J gene is TRBJ1-6, the V gene TRBV19, with a tentative D call TRBD1 (6 bases). CDR3 length: 14 amino acids. Trimming pared 7 bases from V and 7 bases from J, leaving 14 bases between. The germline V gene has CDR1 LNHDA and CDR2 SQIVND (reference sequence). CDR3 residues: CASTEGQRNSPLHF. The CDR3 nucleotides are TGTGCCAGTACCGAAGGACAGAGAAATTCACCCCTCCACTTT.

V and J are TRBV11-2 and TRBJ1-2; 9 nucleotides agree with TRBD1. This CDR3 is built from 14 residues. Germline CDR1 and CDR2: SGHAT and FQNNGV. Germline trimming cut 4 bases from V and 4 bases from J; bases unmatched to any gene: 4. CDR3 loop: CASSWGQGGYGYTF. The CDR3 region has the DNA TGTGCCAGCAGCTGGGGACAGGGAGGCTATGGCTACACCTTC.

This clone has just a few counts. V and J are TRBV7-9 and TRBJ1-4, with D perhaps TRBD1 (6 bases). The CDR3 is made up of 15 amino acids. Looked up from germline, CDR1 is SEHNR and CDR2 is FQNEAQ (reference sequence). With 5 bases removed from V and 7 bases from J, the gap between germline ends came to 17 bases. The CDR3: CASSPLGGPSEKLFF. In DNA form, the CDR3 reads TGTGCCAGCAGCCCCCTGGGGGGGCCTTCTGAAAAACTGTTTTTT.

This chain joins TRBV18 and TRBJ2-5, with 7 bases lining up with TRBD1. Germline V gene data show CDR1 as KGHSH and CDR2 as LQKENI. Losses at the gene ends were 4 bases for V and 4 bases for J; bases not matched to a gene: 3. The CDR3 has 13 amino acids. This chain's CDR3 is CASSRDSGETQYF. The CDR3, as DNA: TGTGCCAGCTCACGGGACAGCGGAGAGACCCAGTACTTC.

The J gene is TRBJ2-2, the V gene TRBV18; 8 bases match TRBD1. The CDR3 loop spans 17 amino acids. Germline V gives CDR1 KGHSH, CDR2 LQKENI. The ends lost 3 bases at V and 3 bases at J; junction bases unmatched: 9. This CDR3 is CASSPTPDRVYTGELFF. The CDR3 nucleotides are TGTGCCAGCTCACCTACCCCGGACAGGGTTTACACCGGGGAGCTGTTTTTT.

J is TRBJ1-1 and V is TRBV7-9, with 9 bases identical to TRBD1. After removal of 1 base from V and 6 bases from J, the junction contained 9 bases not matched to a gene. Germline CDR1 reads SEHNR; CDR2 reads FQNEAQ (reference sequence). The CDR3 runs to 16 residues. This CDR3 reads CASSLGATGGASEAFF. In nucleotides, the CDR3 is TGTGCCAGCAGCTTAGGGGCCACAGGGGGCGCCTCTGAAGCTTTCTTT.

This clone has more than one count but fewer than ten. The chain recombines TRBV5-1 with TRBJ1-1; D is undetermined. CDR1 SGHRS and CDR2 YFSETQ come from the germline V gene. The length of the CDR3 is 16 residues. Trimming took 0 bases from V and 0 from J, leaving 12 bases between them. CDR3 loop: CASSLARAALNTEAFF. CDR3 in DNA: TGCGCCAGCAGCTTGGCGCGGGCAGCTTTGAACACTGAAGCTTTCTTT.

J is TRBJ2-1 and V is TRBV6-1; TRBD2 aligns across 8 bases. V shed 3 bases, J shed 2 bases, and the junction held 3 bases outside the gene matches. Germline CDR1 is MNHNS and CDR2 is SASEGT. The CDR3 is 15 residues long. CDR3 nucleotide sequence: TGTGCCAGCAGTGAGGGCGGGGGGACCTACAATGAGCAGTTCTTC. It yields the protein CASSEGGGTYNEQFF.

The CDR3 DNA reads TGTGCCAGCAGCTTATCCGCAGGGACAGATACGCAGTATTTT. It encodes CASSLSAGTDTQYF. This chain joins TRBV7-9 and TRBJ2-3; TRBD1 might be the D (5 bases). This CDR3 is built from 14 residues. V was shortened by 2 bases and J by 3 bases, with 9 bases between the two germline ends. Germline V gives CDR1 SEHNR, CDR2 FQNEAQ (reference sequence).

The chain has TRBV7-2 and TRBJ2-4; TRBD2 agrees at 9 bases. From germline, CDR1 is SGHTA and CDR2 FQGNSA. This CDR3 contains 19 residues. V shed 6 bases, J shed 3 bases, and the junction held 18 bases outside the gene matches. CDR3 coding DNA: TGTGCCAGCAGGGCAAGAGGCGGGGGGGCCGGTTCAGGCAAAAACATTCAGTACTTC. Translated: CASRARGGGAGSGKNIQYF. The whole variable domain, filled in from reference TRBV7-2 and TRBJ2-4, reads GAGVSQSPSNKVTEKGKDVELRCDPISGHTALYWYRQSLGQGLEFLIYFQGNSAPDKSGLPSDRFSAERTGGSVSTLTIQRTQQEDSAVYLCASRARGGGAGSGKNIQYFGAGTRLSVL.

With regard to this clone: A junction boundary mismatches the germline segment, possibly from a read error. The chain couples TRBV20-1 to TRBJ2-5, with 7 positions matching TRBD2. CDR3 length: 11 residues. Germline assignment: CDR1 DFQATT and CDR2 SNEGSKA (reference sequence). Here the CDR3 DNA reads TGCAGCGCTAGGGGAGGGGAGACCCAGTACTTC. Its protein product is CSARGGETQYF.

The genes are TRBV6-1 and TRBJ2-2; TRBD1 might be the D (5 bases). This CDR3 has 14 amino acids. V lost 2 bases to trimming and J lost 5 bases, with 9 bases between them. In germline, CDR1 is MNHNS, CDR2 SASEGT. In nucleotides, the CDR3 is TGTGCCAGCAGTGAAAGGGGAAGGACCGGGGAGCTGTTTTTT. Encoded protein: CASSERGRTGELFF.

In its sample, this clone was seen once. The CDR3 spells CASSRTGILNYGYTF. CDR3 bases: TGTGCCAGCAGCCGGACAGGGATCCTAAACTATGGCTACACCTTC. The J gene is TRBJ1-2, the V gene TRBV6-5; TRBD1 matches 8 bases. The CDR3 is 15 residues long. The J segment lost 2 bases and the V segment lost 6 bases, leaving 8 bases of the junction unmatched. Germline V CDR1 and CDR2: MNHEY, SVGAGI.

The chain is built from TRBV28 and TRBJ1-1; TRBD1 might be the D (5 bases). The V end lost 1 base, the J end lost 11 bases, and 11 bases lay between the germline ends. The CDR3 has 12 amino acids. Germline V gives CDR1 MDHEN, CDR2 SYDVKM. The DNA of the CDR3 is TGTGCCAGCAGTTTATCCCCAGGGTTTGCTTTCTTT. The encoded protein is CASSLSPGFAFF. Complete variable domain (other parts from reference TRBV28 and TRBJ1-1): DVKVTQSSRYLVKRTGEKVFLECVQDMDHENMFWYRQDPGLGLRLIYFSYDVKMKEKGDIPEGYSVSREKKERFSLILESASTNQTSMYLCASSLSPGFAFFGQGTRLTVV.

CDR3 protein: CASSSTGTPQGTQYF. The DNA for the CDR3 is TGCGCCAGCAGCTCCACCGGGACACCTCAGGGCACGCAGTATTTT. The rearrangement links TRBV5-1 to TRBJ2-3, with a weak D call TRBD1 (6 bases). Germline assignment: CDR1 SGHRS and CDR2 YFSETQ. This CDR3 has 15 residues. The germline V and J ends were trimmed by 3 bases and 9 bases, with 20 bases remaining between them.

This clone appeared once. The chain couples TRBV11-2 to TRBJ2-7, with 11 positions matching TRBD1. The CDR3 is 17 residues long. CDR1 and CDR2 (germline): SGHAT, FQNNGV. The trim removed 1 base at V and 1 base at J, leaving 6 bases unmatched. The CDR3 nucleotides read TGTGCCAGCAGCTTAGTCGCCGGGACAGGGGGTTCCTACGAGCAGTACTTC. Translated: CASSLVAGTGGSYEQYF.

This CDR3 reads CASSHGSNTGELFF. Here the CDR3 DNA reads TGTGCCAGCAGCCACGGTTCGAACACCGGGGAGCTGTTTTTT. The chain couples TRBV11-3 to TRBJ2-2; D not resolved. Germline CDR1 reads SGHNT; CDR2 reads YENEEA. The CDR3 runs 14 residues. The germline V and J ends were trimmed by 5 bases and 0 bases, with 7 bases remaining between them.

The V call is TRBV11-3, the J call TRBJ2-1; no clear D. There are 14 residues in the CDR3. V was trimmed by 4 bases and J by 4 bases, leaving 11 bases between them. From germline, CDR1 is SGHNT and CDR2 YENEEA. The CDR3 protein is CASSYGRVYNEQFF. The CDR3 coding sequence is TGTGCCAGCAGCTACGGTCGGGTTTACAATGAGCAGTTCTTC.

The chain joins TRBV29-1 to TRBJ1-1; 9 bases align to TRBD1. CDR1 SQVTM and CDR2 ANQGSEA come from the germline V gene. There are 13 residues in the CDR3. V shed 5 bases and J 2 bases; nucleotides not matched to a gene: 3. CDR3 residues: CSVRTGANTEAFF. The CDR3 DNA reads TGCAGCGTTAGGACAGGGGCTAACACTGAAGCTTTCTTT.

This clone occurred once. The chain couples TRBV19 to TRBJ2-5; 8 nucleotides agree with TRBD2. The ends lost 5 bases at V and 1 base at J; junction bases unmatched: 3. CDR3 length equals 14 residues. Germline V gene lookup returns CDR1 LNHDA and CDR2 SQIVND (reference sequence). CDR3 residues: CASSRGGFQETQYF. The CDR3 DNA follows: TGTGCCAGTAGTCGGGGGGGGTTCCAAGAGACCCAGTACTTC.

This clone was recorded only once. V and J are TRBV9 and TRBJ1-5; TRBD1 aligns across 7 bases. This CDR3 region has 14 residues. Germline lookup yields CDR1 SGDLS and CDR2 YYNGEE. V was pared by 0 bases and J by 5 bases, with 2 bases of the junction left unmatched. CDR3 amino acids: CASSVGDSDQPQHF. CDR3 coding DNA: TGTGCCAGCAGCGTAGGGGACAGTGATCAGCCCCAGCATTTT.